Following are 30 T cell receptor beta chains from one sample sequenced in a study of spatial heterogeneity in lung cancer. Findings of the study overall: Tumor mutation counts were tracked by expanded intratumoral alpha and beta TCR counts.

The antigens for these receptors are not known. Time point reported: sample taken at primary tumor resection. From the 5' RACE reads, TCRdb called clonotypes with MiXCR, one entry per CDR3 protein. There are approximately 7,800 distinct CDR3 sequences in the sample; 8.2% occur only once, and approximately 4.4% lies in the top ten. The input for sequencing was lung tumor tissue, taken at surgery. These receptors were obtained from a male donor with early-stage non-small cell lung cancer.

This clonotype occurred many times. Because the library targeted alpha chains, this beta chain is an off-target read whose size means little. The J gene is TRBJ1-1, the V gene TRBV6-6; tentative D call: TRBD1 (5 bases). Germline CDR1 is MNHNY and CDR2 is SVGAGI (reference sequence). V lost 7 bases, J lost 5 bases, and 14 bases lay in between. The CDR3 covers 13 residues. The CDR3 DNA reads as TGTGCCAGCACCGACAGCGGGCTGACTGAAGCTTTCTTT. Translation: CASTDSGLTEAFF.

By frequency in the sample, this clonotype is medium-sized (0.01 to 0.1%). Since the library was made to target alpha chains, this beta chain is a stray read and its abundance is not meaningful. The rearrangement uses TRBV9 and TRBJ2-3, with a tentative D call TRBD2 (6 bases). Germline lookup yields CDR1 SGDLS and CDR2 YYNGEE. This CDR3 comprises 14 residues. The ends were cut back, 1 base at V and 7 bases at J, with 13 bases in the middle. CDR3 region: CASSVYPGLNTQYF. The CDR3 DNA sequence: TGTGCCAGCAGCGTATATCCCGGACTAAATACGCAGTATTTT.

This clonotype has ten or more counts. As an off-target read in a library built for alpha chains, this beta chain has a frequency of little significance. V usage is TRBV11-2 and J usage is TRBJ2-1, with 10 bases matching TRBD1. Germline CDR1 SGHAT, CDR2 FQNNGV. Unmatched junction bases numbered 6, after V lost 5 bases and J lost 14 bases. This CDR3 is 12 amino acids long. This CDR3 is CASSNRDRGEFF. In nucleotides, the CDR3 is TGTGCCAGCAGCAACCGGGACAGGGGAGAGTTCTTC.

This clonotype qualifies as medium-sized (0.01 to 0.1%). This beta chain is an unintended read in a library built for alpha chains; its size means little. V and J are TRBV20-1 and TRBJ2-7; a possible D gene is TRBD1 (5 bases). There are 13 residues in the CDR3. Per the germline V gene, CDR1 is DFQATT and CDR2 is SNEGSKA (reference sequence). Trimming shortened V by 6 bases and J by 6 bases, and 18 bases separated the two germline ends. In DNA, the CDR3 is TGCAGTGCCCAAAACAGGTTTAGGGGCGAGCAGTACTTC. Amino acids: CSAQNRFRGEQYF.

Comment on this clonotype: Being off target in a library aimed at alpha chains, this beta chain has a size of little meaning. The V and J genes are TRBV11-2 and TRBJ2-3, with 10 bases fitting TRBD2. The germline gives CDR1 SGHAT, CDR2 FQNNGV. V dropped 2 bases and J dropped 2; count of bases not matched to a gene: 7. CDR3 length: 17 residues. The CDR3 coding sequence is TGTGCCAGCAGCTTATGGGGAGCGGGAGGGCCCACAGATACGCAGTATTTT. It yields the protein CASSLWGAGGPTDTQYF.

As for this clonotype: Within a library made for alpha chains, this beta chain is off target, and its count is uninformative. V usage is TRBV2 and J usage is TRBJ2-2; D might be TRBD2 (7 bases). The CDR3 length is 14 residues. Germline CDR1 SNHLY, CDR2 FYNNEI. Trimming stripped 8 bases from V and 4 bases from J, with 14 bases between. The chain's CDR3 is CASAGALGTGELFF. In DNA, the CDR3 is TGTGCCAGCGCGGGGGCGTTGGGCACCGGGGAGCTGTTTTTT. Filled out from reference TRBV2 and TRBJ2-2, the complete variable domain reads EPEVTQTPSHQVTQMGQEVILRCVPISNHLYFYWYRQILGQKVEFLVSFYNNEISEKSEIFDDQFSVERPDGSNFTLKIRSTKLEDSAMYFCASAGALGTGELFFGEGSRLTVL.

Ten or more counts support this clonotype. The library was built for alpha chains, so this beta chain is an off-target read and its size means little. V usage is TRBV6-5 and J usage is TRBJ2-5; D unclear. The CDR3 covers 11 residues. Trimming left V 6 bases short and J 4 bases short, with 6 bases between. Germline CDR1 is MNHEY and CDR2 is SVGAGI. The CDR3 sequence is CASSYGETQYF. CDR3 nucleotide sequence: TGTGCCAGCAGCTACGGAGAGACCCAGTACTTC.

Note on this clonotype: The size of this beta chain means little, since it is a stray read in a library made for alpha chains. J is TRBJ2-7 and V is TRBV5-1; 10 nucleotides agree with TRBD2. Germline V lookup: CDR1 SGHRS, CDR2 YFSETQ. The J segment lost 2 bases and the V segment lost 5 bases, leaving 16 bases of the junction unmatched. This CDR3 is built from 18 residues. The CDR3 reads CASRGGAPSGGTPYEQYF. The DNA for the CDR3 is TGCGCCAGCAGGGGAGGGGCCCCTAGCGGGGGCACCCCCTACGAGCAGTACTTC.

This clonotype came up many times. Because the library targeted alpha chains, this beta chain is an off-target read whose size means little. The chain uses TRBV7-2 and TRBJ2-1; the match to TRBD2 covers 8 bases. Germline V lookup: CDR1 SGHTA, CDR2 FQGNSA. V was clipped by 5 bases and J by 3 bases; unmatched bases: 9. The CDR3 is 16 residues long. This CDR3 reads CASSPEFGTSYNEQFF. The CDR3 nucleotides read TGTGCCAGCAGCCCAGAGTTCGGGACTAGCTACAATGAGCAGTTCTTC. Full variable domain (remainder filled in from reference TRBV7-2 and TRBJ2-1): GAGVSQSPSNKVTEKGKDVELRCDPISGHTALYWYRQSLGQGLEFLIYFQGNSAPDKSGLPSDRFSAERTGGSVSTLTIQRTQQEDSAVYLCASSPEFGTSYNEQFFGPGTRLTVL.

This clonotype was seen at least ten times. This beta chain appears as a stray read in a library generated for alpha chains; its size is not informative. V gene TRBV29-1 combines with J gene TRBJ1-2; TRBD1 agrees at 9 bases. V shed 0 bases, J shed 4 bases, and the junction held 6 bases outside the gene matches. This CDR3 has 15 residues. Germline V gene sequence: CDR1 SQVTM, CDR2 ANQGSEA. The CDR3 protein is CSVEDRTGAVYGYTF. The CDR3 DNA sequence: TGCAGCGTTGAAGATCGGACAGGGGCGGTCTATGGCTACACCTTC. Full variable domain (missing parts from reference TRBV29-1 and TRBJ1-2): SAVISQKPSRDICQRGTSLTIQCQVDSQVTMMFWYRQQPGQSLTLIATANQGSEATYESGFVIDKFPISRPNLTFSTLTVSNMSPEDSSIYLCSVEDRTGAVYGYTFGSGTRLTVV.

Judged by abundance, this clonotype is medium-sized. The library was designed around alpha chains, so this beta chain is a stray read whose abundance carries little weight. The chain uses TRBV5-1 and TRBJ2-7, with no clear D. The V gene's germline CDR1 is SGHRS and CDR2 YFSETQ. The length of the CDR3 is 13 residues. Trimming removed 4 bases at V and 2 bases at J, with 10 bases between. CDR3 nucleotides: TGCGCCAGCAGCCCGGTCTCTACCTACGAGCAGTACTTC. Its protein product is CASSPVSTYEQYF.

By frequency in the sample, this clonotype is medium-sized. This beta chain lies outside the target of a library built for alpha chains; its clone size means little. The chain carries TRBV7-8 and TRBJ1-5, with D maybe TRBD1 (6 bases). The CDR3 has 19 amino acids. Germline V gene lookup returns CDR1 SGHVS and CDR2 FQNEAQ. V lost 4 bases to trimming and J lost 0 bases, with 22 bases between them. The CDR3 DNA reads TGTGCCAGCAGCTCACAGGGACGCGGGGGTCGGGGTAGCAATCAGCCCCAGCATTTT. Its protein product is CASSSQGRGGRGSNQPQHF.

This clonotype is medium-sized in the sample. This beta chain is off target for a library built for alpha chains, so its abundance means little. V is TRBV5-5 and J is TRBJ1-1; TRBD1 aligns across 8 bases. Trimming took 0 bases from V and 6 from J; bases not matched to a gene: 10. In germline, CDR1 is SGHKS, CDR2 YYEKEE (reference sequence). The CDR3 contains 16 residues. CDR3 bases: TGTGCCAGCAGCTTGGGGGGAGGGACAGGTCTCGCTGAAGCTTTCTTT. Translated, it gives CASSLGGGTGLAEAFF.

This clonotype counts as medium-sized. This beta chain is off target for a library built for alpha chains, so its abundance means little. The V call is TRBV12-3 or TRBV12-4, the J call TRBJ2-3; TRBD1 matches at 8 bases. The CDR3 spans 13 residues. The V and J ends lost 8 bases and 5 bases, in that order; junction bases with no gene match: 6. As DNA, the CDR3 is TGTGCCAGCGGACAGGGCGGGCTAGATACGCAGTATTTT. This codes for CASGQGGLDTQYF.

Comment on this clonotype: This beta chain is an off-target read within a library intended for alpha chains, so its frequency means little. The chain recombines TRBV20-1 with TRBJ1-1, with D possibly being TRBD1 (5 bases). Germline lookup yields CDR1 DFQATT and CDR2 SNEGSKA (reference sequence). With 7 bases removed from V and 5 bases from J, the gap between germline ends came to 20 bases. The CDR3 is 14 amino acids. The CDR3, as DNA: TGCAGTGTTCCCACCGGGGCTCGTGGGACTGAAGCTTTCTTT. Protein: CSVPTGARGTEAFF.

There are a few counts of this clonotype. In a library made to pick up alpha chains, this beta chain is a stray read with a size that means little. V and J are TRBV28 and TRBJ2-7, with D perhaps given as TRBD1 or TRBD2 (5 bases each). The CDR3 has 15 residues. Germline V gene sequence: CDR1 MDHEN, CDR2 SYDVKM. V was pared by 8 bases and J by 7 bases, with 24 bases between. CDR3 loop: CASRGSTGPLREQYF. The DNA of the CDR3 is TGTGCCAGCCGGGGTTCTACAGGCCCCCTTCGGGAGCAGTACTTC.

This clonotype has at least ten counts. This beta chain came through as a stray read in a library set up for alpha chains, and its size says little. V and J are TRBV29-1 and TRBJ2-7, with D perhaps TRBD2 (6 bases). This CDR3 contains 13 residues. Trimming shortened V by 3 bases and J by 2 bases, and 11 bases separated the two germline ends. Germline-derived CDR1 and CDR2 are SQVTM and ANQGSEA. The CDR3 DNA is TGCAGCGTTGACGAAGGAGGGCCCTACGAGCAGTACTTC. Translation: CSVDEGGPYEQYF.

By proportion, this clonotype is medium-sized. Little can be read into the size of this beta chain, an off-target read in a library designed for alpha chains. The chain links TRBV28 to TRBJ1-5; D is perhaps TRBD1 (6 bases). The V and J ends lost 6 bases and 7 bases respectively, with 13 bases between them. CDR1 is MDHEN and CDR2 is SYDVKM in the germline V gene. The CDR3 spans 13 residues. CDR3 sequence (DNA): TGTGCCAGCAGCCAGGGGATGCGGCAGCCCCAGCATTTT. It encodes CASSQGMRQPQHF.

This clonotype is labeled medium-sized (0.01 to 0.1%). Within a library made for alpha chains, this beta chain is off target, and its count is uninformative. This chain connects TRBV20-1 to TRBJ2-3; TRBD2 matches at 14 bases. The CDR3 consists of 16 residues. Germline V lookup: CDR1 DFQATT, CDR2 SNEGSKA (reference sequence). The J segment lost 0 bases and the V segment lost 5 bases, leaving 4 bases of the junction unmatched. The CDR3 region is CSAGGTSGRSTDTQYF. CDR3 coding DNA: TGCAGTGCTGGGGGGACTAGCGGGAGAAGCACAGATACGCAGTATTTT.

This clonotype is medium-sized in the sample. This beta chain is off target for a library built for alpha chains, so its abundance means little. This chain connects TRBV29-1 to TRBJ2-1, with a weak D call TRBD1 (6 bases). Germline V CDR1 and CDR2: SQVTM, ANQGSEA. The CDR3 contains 18 residues. Trimming pared 1 base from V and 2 bases from J, leaving 21 bases between. CDR3 protein: CSVEGLTRQGMPYNEQFF. The CDR3, as DNA: TGCAGCGTTGAAGGCCTTACTAGGCAGGGGATGCCCTACAATGAGCAGTTCTTC.

By share, this clonotype ranks as medium-sized. Since it is a stray read in a library aimed at alpha chains, this beta chain has a size that is not meaningful. The J gene is TRBJ2-3, the V gene TRBV11-2, with 7 bases that match TRBD1. CDR3 length: 15 residues. Trimming at V came to 1 base and at J to 1 base, leaving 2 bases not matched to a gene. Germline CDR1 and CDR2: SGHAT and FQNNGV. The CDR3 nucleotides are TGTGCCAGCAGCTTAGTAACAGGGGGCACAGATACGCAGTATTTT. Translating gives CASSLVTGGTDTQYF.

This clonotype is categorized as medium-sized. Since the library was made to target alpha chains, this beta chain is a stray read and its abundance is not meaningful. J is TRBJ1-1 and V is TRBV7-9; D may be TRBD1 (5 bases). CDR1 is SEHNR, CDR2 FQNEAQ, per germline (reference sequence). Trimming stripped 2 bases from V and 1 base from J, with 5 bases between. The CDR3 loop spans 13 amino acids. CDR3 loop: CASSLQGNTEAFF. CDR3 nucleotide sequence: TGTGCCAGCAGCTTACAGGGGAACACTGAAGCTTTCTTT. The full variable domain, rest sourced from reference TRBV7-9 and TRBJ1-1, is DTGVSQNPRHKITKRGQNVTFRCDPISEHNRLYWYRQTLGQGPEFLTYFQNEAQLEKSRLLSDRFSAERPKGSFSTLEIQRTEQGDSAMYLCASSLQGNTEAFFGQGTRLTVV.

This clonotype was observed many times. The library was prepared for alpha chains; this beta chain is a stray read, so its frequency means little. The chain employs TRBV10-3 and TRBJ2-2; D call uncertain. V lost 7 bases and J 2 bases, leaving 8 bases between the germline ends. This CDR3 contains 13 residues. Germline CDR1 reads ENHRY; CDR2 reads SYGVKD. DNA for the CDR3: TGTGCCATCACGAAGCAAAACACCGGGGAGCTGTTTTTT. Translating it yields CAITKQNTGELFF.

This clonotype was recorded at least ten times. With the library built for alpha chains, this beta chain is off target and its frequency is not meaningful. The chain has TRBV12-3 or TRBV12-4 and TRBJ2-7; 8 bases map to TRBD1. This CDR3 contains 13 residues. V gave up 7 bases and J gave up 3 bases; unmatched junction bases: 5. CDR3: CASNLGQGYEQYF. The CDR3 bases are TGTGCCAGCAACCTAGGACAGGGCTACGAGCAGTACTTC.

This clonotype is judged medium-sized (0.01 to 0.1%). Since the library was made to target alpha chains, this beta chain is a stray read and its abundance is not meaningful. The V and J genes are TRBV6-2 or TRBV6-3 and TRBJ2-1, with TRBD2 matching over 11 bases. V shed 6 bases, J shed 6 bases, and the junction held 4 bases outside the gene matches. There are 14 residues in the CDR3. The germline gives CDR1 MNHEY, CDR2 SVGEGT. The CDR3 reads CASRTSGRRNEQFF. The CDR3 region has the DNA TGTGCCAGCAGAACTAGCGGGAGACGCAATGAGCAGTTCTTC.

This clonotype was counted ten times or more. Being off target in a library aimed at alpha chains, this beta chain has a size of little meaning. The rearrangement joins TRBV19 to TRBJ2-2; D gene ambiguous. This CDR3 is built from 15 residues. The V gene's germline CDR1 is LNHDA and CDR2 SQIVND (reference sequence). The V end lost 6 bases, the J end lost 5 bases, and 16 bases lay between the germline ends. The DNA for the CDR3 is TGTGCCAGTAGACGACTCTCCACCGGAACCGGGGAGCTGTTTTTT. It encodes CASRRLSTGTGELFF.

At least ten counts were recorded for this clonotype. The library was prepared for alpha chains; this beta chain is a stray read, so its frequency means little. V and J are TRBV7-6 and TRBJ2-7, with a possible D match to TRBD1 (6 bases). The CDR3 contains 15 residues. Germline V lookup: CDR1 SGHVS, CDR2 FNYEAQ. V lost 5 bases and J 3 bases, leaving 17 bases between the germline ends. In DNA, the CDR3 is TGTGCCAGCAGCCCCCAACAGGGAAGCGGCTACGAGCAGTACTTC. It codes for CASSPQQGSGYEQYF.

This clonotype was observed many times. This beta chain came through as a stray read in a library set up for alpha chains, and its size says little. The CDR3 sequence: CASSLGLAGETYEQYF. DNA for the CDR3: TGCGCCAGCAGCTTGGGACTAGCGGGAGAAACCTACGAGCAGTACTTC. The gene calls are TRBV5-1 and TRBJ2-7; 12 bases align to TRBD2. Trimming at V came to 0 bases and at J to 2 bases, leaving 3 bases not matched to a gene. The CDR3 spans 16 residues. Germline loops: CDR1 SGHRS, CDR2 YFSETQ.

This clonotype was seen ten or more times. Because this beta chain is a stray read in a library intended to capture alpha chains, its abundance should not be given much weight. The V call is TRBV7-6, the J call TRBJ2-2; 10 nucleotides line up with TRBD2. Germline V gene sequence: CDR1 SGHVS, CDR2 FNYEAQ. J lost 2 bases, V lost 3 bases, and 6 bases had no gene match. CDR3 length: 17 residues. The DNA for the CDR3 is TGTGCCAGCAGCTTCGAAAGCGGGAGGGCCAACACCGGGGAGCTGTTTTTT. It translates to CASSFESGRANTGELFF.

Ten or more counts support this clonotype. In a library made to pick up alpha chains, this beta chain is a stray read with a size that means little. Written as DNA, the CDR3 is TGTGCCTGGAGTGTAAAGGACAGGCCGTACTTC. Its translation: CAWSVKDRPYF. J is TRBJ2-7 and V is TRBV30; 7 bases fit TRBD1. Germline V CDR1 and CDR2: GTSNPN, SVGIG (reference sequence). This CDR3 region has 11 residues. The J segment lost 12 bases and the V segment lost 0 bases, leaving 5 bases of the junction unmatched.